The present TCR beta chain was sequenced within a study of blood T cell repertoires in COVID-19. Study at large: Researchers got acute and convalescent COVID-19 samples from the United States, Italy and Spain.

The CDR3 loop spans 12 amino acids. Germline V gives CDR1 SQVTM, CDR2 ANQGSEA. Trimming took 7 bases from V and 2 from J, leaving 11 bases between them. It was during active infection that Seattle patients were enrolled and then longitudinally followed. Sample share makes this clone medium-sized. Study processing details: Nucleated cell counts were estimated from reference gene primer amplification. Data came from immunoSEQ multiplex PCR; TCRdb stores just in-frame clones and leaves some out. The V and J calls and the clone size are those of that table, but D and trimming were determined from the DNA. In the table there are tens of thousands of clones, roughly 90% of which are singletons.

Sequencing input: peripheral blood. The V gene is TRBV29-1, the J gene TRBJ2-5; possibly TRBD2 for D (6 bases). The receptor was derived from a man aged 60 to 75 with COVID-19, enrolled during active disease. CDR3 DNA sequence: TGCAGCGGACGCGGGGTTCAAGAGACCCAGTACTTC. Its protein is CSGRGVQETQYF.